This TCR beta chain derives from a study of cytomegalovirus exposure and HLA in healthy donors. This clone showed up just a few times. Primers included in the PCR were 60 Vbeta and 13 Jbeta primers. Profiled with immunoSEQ multiplex PCR; TCRdb holds only in-frame clones, not every one. The table lists about 170,000 clones, around 79% of them singletons. CDR1 is MDHEN, CDR2 SYDVKM, per germline. This CDR3 has 18 residues. Trimming took off 6 bases at V and 2 bases at J, with 26 bases between the two ends. The receptor was derived from a middle-aged man in good health and CMV-seropositive. V and J are TRBV28 and TRBJ2-7, with a possible D match to TRBD1 (6 bases). Sequenced input: PBMCs. CDR3 nucleotides: TGTGCCAGCAGCAGCCCCGGGGCCCCCAGGGGAACGCCCTACGAGCAGTACTTC. It specifies CASSSPGAPRGTPYEQYF.